The rows below give T cell receptor beta chains drawn from one sample of a study of blood T cells in healthy people across ages. TCRdb re-derived calls from the 5' RACE reads in MiXCR, one entry per CDR3 protein. The sample shows about 680,000 distinct CDR3 sequences, around half of them seen only once. The sequenced sample was blood. The receptors come from a woman aged 55-69 years in good health. Each CDR3 is given with its conserved first and last residue. Each record gives: J gene, D gene, V gene, clone size, CDR3 protein, CDR3 DNA. D genes are given only for firm matches. A clone size is listed for some rows: how often the clone was seen (once, few, many), or a class if it is expanded.

>TRBJ2-4|NA|TRBV25-1|NA
CASQATGKVPGEQYF
TGTGCCAGCCAGGCGACGGGCAAAGTCCCCGGGGAGCAGTACTTC
>TRBJ1-1|NA|TRBV13|NA
CASSFRETSNTEAFF
TGTGCCAGCAGCTTTAGGGAGACATCGAACACTGAAGCTTTCTTT
>TRBJ1-1|TRBD1|TRBV27|NA
CASGRGQTMNTEAFF
TGTGCCAGCGGAAGGGGACAGACTATGAACACTGAAGCTTTCTTT
>TRBJ2-1|TRBD1|TRBV30|NA
CAWSVRQGAGEQFF
TGTGCCTGGAGTGTAAGGCAGGGGGCAGGTGAGCAGTTCTTC
>TRBJ1-4|TRBD1|TRBV5-6|few
CASSLTGTGGGKLFF
TGTGCCAGCAGCTTAACCGGGACAGGGGGCGGAAAACTGTTTTTT
>TRBJ2-1|NA|TRBV7-2|NA
CASGLDIHGNEQFF
TGTGCCAGCGGCTTGGACATACATGGGAATGAGCAGTTCTTC
>TRBJ2-5|NA|TRBV20-1|NA
CSARMGTRYF
TGCAGTGCTAGAATGGGGACCCGGTACTTC
>TRBJ2-7|TRBD2|TRBV20-1|few
CSALAGVTHEQYF
TGCAGTGCCCTAGCGGGAGTAACCCACGAGCAGTACTTC
>TRBJ2-7|TRBD2|TRBV10-2|NA
CASSVLAGVEQYF
TGCGCCAGCAGTGTACTAGCGGGAGTTGAGCAGTACTTC
>TRBJ2-7|NA|TRBV6-2/TRBV6-3|NA
CASSGQRGVEQYF
TGTGCCAGCAGTGGACAGAGGGGCGTCGAGCAGTACTTC
>TRBJ2-1|TRBD2|TRBV6-2/TRBV6-3|NA
CASSYSQGLDTGEQFF
TGTGCCAGCAGTTACTCCCAGGGACTAGATACTGGTGAGCAGTTCTTC
>TRBJ1-2|NA|TRBV12-3/TRBV12-4|NA
CASGGTNYGYTF
TGTGCCAGCGGCGGGACGAACTATGGCTACACCTTC
>TRBJ2-1|NA|TRBV27|once
CASSQRIAWSSYNEQFF
TGTGCCAGCAGTCAACGGATAGCCTGGAGCTCCTACAATGAGCAGTTCTTC
>TRBJ2-3|NA|TRBV7-6|once
CASSSPLGGEEPSTDTQYF
TGTGCCAGCAGCTCCCCGCTCGGGGGAGAAGAACCTAGCACAGATACGCAGTATTTT
>TRBJ2-5|NA|TRBV9|once
CASSLRWYQETQYF
TGTGCCAGCAGCCTCCGGTGGTACCAAGAGACCCAGTACTTC
>TRBJ1-1|TRBD1|TRBV4-3|few
CASSRGGGQGDTEAFF
TGCGCCAGCAGCCGAGGTGGGGGACAGGGGGACACTGAAGCTTTCTTT
>TRBJ2-1|NA|TRBV5-1|NA
CASSLDRRYNEQFF
TGCGCCAGCAGCTTGGATCGGAGGTACAATGAGCAGTTCTTC
>TRBJ2-7|NA|TRBV27|few
CASGLGTSYEQYF
TGTGCCAGCGGGCTAGGAACCTCCTACGAGCAGTACTTC
>TRBJ2-5|NA|TRBV20-1|NA
CSATATVETQYF
TGCAGTGCTACAGCGACCGTGGAGACCCAGTACTTC
>TRBJ2-1|TRBD2|TRBV29-1|NA
CSIRTSGSFNEQFF
TGCAGCATCAGGACTAGCGGGAGTTTCAATGAGCAGTTCTTC